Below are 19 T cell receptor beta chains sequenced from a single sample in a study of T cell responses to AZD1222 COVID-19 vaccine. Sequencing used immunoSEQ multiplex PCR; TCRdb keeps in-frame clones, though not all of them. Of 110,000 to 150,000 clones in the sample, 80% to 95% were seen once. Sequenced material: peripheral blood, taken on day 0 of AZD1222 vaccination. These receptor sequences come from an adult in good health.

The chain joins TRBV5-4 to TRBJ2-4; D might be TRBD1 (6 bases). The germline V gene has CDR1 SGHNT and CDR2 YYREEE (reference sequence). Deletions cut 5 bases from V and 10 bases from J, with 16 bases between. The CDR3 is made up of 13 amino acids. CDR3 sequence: CASRIQGEGIQYF. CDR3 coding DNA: TGTGCCAGCAGGATACAGGGTGAGGGGATTCAGTACTTC.

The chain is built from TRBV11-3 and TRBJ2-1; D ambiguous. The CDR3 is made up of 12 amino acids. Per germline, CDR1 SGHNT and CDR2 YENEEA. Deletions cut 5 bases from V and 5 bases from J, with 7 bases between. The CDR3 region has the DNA TGTGCCAGCAGCGCGCGTGACAATGAGCAGTTCTTC. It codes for CASSARDNEQFF.

CDR3 coding DNA: TGTGCCAGCAGTTCTACAGGCTCCCCAGCCAAAAACATTCAGTACTTC. This gives the protein CASSSTGSPAKNIQYF. V is TRBV6-5 and J is TRBJ2-4; a weak D match, TRBD1 (5 bases). The CDR3 runs to 16 residues. With 4 bases removed from V and 0 bases from J, the gap between germline ends came to 13 bases. Germline loops: CDR1 MNHEY, CDR2 SVGAGI.

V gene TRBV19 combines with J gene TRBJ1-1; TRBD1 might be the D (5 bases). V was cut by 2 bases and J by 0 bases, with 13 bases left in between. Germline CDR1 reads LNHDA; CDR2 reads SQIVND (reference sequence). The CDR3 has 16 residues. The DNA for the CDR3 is TGTGCCAGTAGTATAAGGCCCAGGGACTTGAACACTGAAGCTTTCTTT. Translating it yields CASSIRPRDLNTEAFF.

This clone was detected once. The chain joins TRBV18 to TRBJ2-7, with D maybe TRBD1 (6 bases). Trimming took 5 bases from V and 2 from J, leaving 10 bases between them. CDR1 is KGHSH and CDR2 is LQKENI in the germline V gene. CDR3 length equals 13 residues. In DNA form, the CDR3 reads TGTGCCAGCTCAGGACAGCAGACCTACGAGCAGTACTTC. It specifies CASSGQQTYEQYF.

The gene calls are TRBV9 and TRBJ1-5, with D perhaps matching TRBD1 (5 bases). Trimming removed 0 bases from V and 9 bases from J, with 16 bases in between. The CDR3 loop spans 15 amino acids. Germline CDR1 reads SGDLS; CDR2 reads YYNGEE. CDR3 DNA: TGTGCCAGCAGCGTAGGTCCAGGGAGTGGGCGGCCCCAGCATTTT. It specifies CASSVGPGSGRPQHF.

The CDR3 protein is CASSEQGYEQYF. The DNA of the CDR3 is TGTGCCAGTAGTGAACAGGGCTACGAGCAGTACTTC. J is TRBJ2-7 and V is TRBV19, with a weak D call TRBD1 (6 bases). Germline CDR1 and CDR2: LNHDA and SQIVND (reference sequence). V shed 5 bases and J shed 3 bases, with 8 bases lying between them. This CDR3 spans 12 amino acids.

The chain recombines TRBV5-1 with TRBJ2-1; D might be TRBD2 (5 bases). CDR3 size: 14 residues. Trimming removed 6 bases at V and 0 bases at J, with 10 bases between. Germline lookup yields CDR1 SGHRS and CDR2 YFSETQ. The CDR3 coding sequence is TGCGCCAGCAATACGGGGAGCTCCTACAATGAGCAGTTCTTC. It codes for CASNTGSSYNEQFF.

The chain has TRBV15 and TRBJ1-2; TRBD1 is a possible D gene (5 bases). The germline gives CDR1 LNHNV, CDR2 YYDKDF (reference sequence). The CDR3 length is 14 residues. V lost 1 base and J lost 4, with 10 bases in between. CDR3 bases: TGTGCCACCAGCAGAGCCAGGGACGGCTATGGCTACACCTTC. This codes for CATSRARDGYGYTF.

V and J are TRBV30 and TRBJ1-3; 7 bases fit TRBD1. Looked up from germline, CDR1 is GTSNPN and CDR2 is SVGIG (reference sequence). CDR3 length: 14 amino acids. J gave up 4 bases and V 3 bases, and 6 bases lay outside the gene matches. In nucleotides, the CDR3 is TGTGCCTGGAGACCGGGACAGAAGGGAAACACCATATATTTT. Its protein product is CAWRPGQKGNTIYF.

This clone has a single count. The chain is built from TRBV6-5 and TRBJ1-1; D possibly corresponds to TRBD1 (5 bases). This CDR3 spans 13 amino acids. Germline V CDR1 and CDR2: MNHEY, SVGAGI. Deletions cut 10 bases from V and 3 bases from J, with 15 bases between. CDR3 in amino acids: CATGGSGYTEAFF. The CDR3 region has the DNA TGTGCCACGGGGGGGTCAGGGTACACTGAAGCTTTCTTT.

Here the CDR3 DNA reads TGTGCCAGTAGTATCAGAGCGGGGCTAGCCAAAAACATTCAGTACTTC. Protein: CASSIRAGLAKNIQYF. The J gene is TRBJ2-4, the V gene TRBV19; 7 bases fit TRBD2. From germline, CDR1 is LNHDA and CDR2 SQIVND (reference sequence). V dropped 3 bases and J dropped 0; count of bases not matched to a gene: 5. The CDR3 runs to 16 residues.

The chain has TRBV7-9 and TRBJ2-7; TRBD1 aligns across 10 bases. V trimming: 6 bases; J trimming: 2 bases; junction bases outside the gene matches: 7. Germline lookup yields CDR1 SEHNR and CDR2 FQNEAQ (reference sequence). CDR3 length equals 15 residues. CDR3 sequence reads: CASSDRGRIPYEQYF. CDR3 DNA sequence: TGTGCCAGCAGTGACAGGGGGCGGATCCCCTACGAGCAGTACTTC.

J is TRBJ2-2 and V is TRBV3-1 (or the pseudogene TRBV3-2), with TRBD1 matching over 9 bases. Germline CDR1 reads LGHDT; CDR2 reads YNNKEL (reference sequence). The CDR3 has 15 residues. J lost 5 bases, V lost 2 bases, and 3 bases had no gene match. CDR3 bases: TGTGCCAGCAGCCAATACAGGGGGCAGACCGGGGAGCTGTTTTTT. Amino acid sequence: CASSQYRGQTGELFF.

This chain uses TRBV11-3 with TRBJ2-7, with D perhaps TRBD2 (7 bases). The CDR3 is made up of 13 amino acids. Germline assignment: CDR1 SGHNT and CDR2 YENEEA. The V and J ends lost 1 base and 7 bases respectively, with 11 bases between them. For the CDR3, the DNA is TGTGCCAGCAGCTTAGGGACAGCGGGGGAGCAGTACTTC. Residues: CASSLGTAGEQYF. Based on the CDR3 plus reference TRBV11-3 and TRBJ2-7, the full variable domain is EAGVVQSPRYKIIEKKQPVAFWCNPISGHNTLYWYLQNLGQGPELLIRYENEEAVDDSQLPKDRFSAERLKGVDSTLKIQPAELGDSAVYLCASSLGTAGEQYFGPGTRLTVT.

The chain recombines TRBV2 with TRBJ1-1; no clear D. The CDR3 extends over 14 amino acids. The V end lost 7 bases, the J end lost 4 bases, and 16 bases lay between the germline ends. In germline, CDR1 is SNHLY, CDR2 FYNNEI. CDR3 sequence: CASTERGPTTEAFF. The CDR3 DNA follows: TGTGCCAGCACCGAGCGGGGTCCGACCACTGAAGCTTTCTTT.

CDR3 in DNA: TGTGCCAGCAGCCAGGGGTCCGGCAGGTACTACGAGCAGTACTTC. It encodes CASSQGSGRYYEQYF. The chain recombines TRBV3-1 (or the pseudogene TRBV3-2) with TRBJ2-7; D is ambiguous. The germline V and J ends were trimmed by 3 bases and 3 bases, with 15 bases remaining between them. Germline V gene sequence: CDR1 LGHDT, CDR2 YNNKEL (reference sequence). This CDR3 region has 15 residues.

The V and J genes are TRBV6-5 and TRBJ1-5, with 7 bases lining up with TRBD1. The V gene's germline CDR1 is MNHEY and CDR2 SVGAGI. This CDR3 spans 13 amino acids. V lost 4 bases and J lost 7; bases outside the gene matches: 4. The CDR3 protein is CASSSTGNQPQHF. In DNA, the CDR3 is TGTGCCAGCAGTTCGACAGGGAACCAGCCCCAGCATTTT.

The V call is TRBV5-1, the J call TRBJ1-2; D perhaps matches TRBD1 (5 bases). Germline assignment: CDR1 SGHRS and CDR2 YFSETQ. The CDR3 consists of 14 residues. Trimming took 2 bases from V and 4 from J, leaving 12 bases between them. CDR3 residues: CASSFEGDSYGYTF. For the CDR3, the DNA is TGCGCCAGCAGCTTCGAAGGGGACTCCTATGGCTACACCTTC.